This T cell receptor (beta chain) was sequenced in a study of blood T cell repertoires in COVID-19. Whole-study context: The study drew acute and convalescent COVID-19 samples from the United States, Italy and Spain.

Germline V gene data show CDR1 as SGHDN and CDR2 as FVKESK. The CDR3 is 13 residues long. The V gene lost 1 base and the J gene lost 7 bases, with 11 bases spanning the gap. Per the original data handling: How many nucleated cells were present was estimated from reference gene primer amplification. The repertoire was sequenced with immunoSEQ multiplex PCR; TCRdb's copy has only in-frame clones and lacks some. The D gene and trimming were derived from the DNA, and the V and J assignments and clone size from that table. The sample lists fewer than 250,000 clones, approximately 84% occurring once. Sample: PBMCs or T cells enriched from blood (not recorded which). The sequence derives from a woman aged 25-40 years who had recovered from COVID-19. This chain uses TRBV14 with TRBJ2-7; weak D call: TRBD2 (5 bases). This CDR3 reads CASSQVVGGEQYV. In DNA, the CDR3 is TGTGCCAGCAGCCAAGTAGTTGGCGGGGAGCAGTACGTC.